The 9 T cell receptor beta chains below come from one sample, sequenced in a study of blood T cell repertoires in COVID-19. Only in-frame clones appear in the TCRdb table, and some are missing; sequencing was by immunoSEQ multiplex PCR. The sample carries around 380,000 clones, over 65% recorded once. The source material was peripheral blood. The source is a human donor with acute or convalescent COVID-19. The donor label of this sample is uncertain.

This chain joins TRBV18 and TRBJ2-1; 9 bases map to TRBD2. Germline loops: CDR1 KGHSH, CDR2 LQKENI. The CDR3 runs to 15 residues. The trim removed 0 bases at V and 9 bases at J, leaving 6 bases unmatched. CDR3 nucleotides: TGTGCCAGCTCACCACCGGGCGGGAGGGCCAGTGAGCAGTTCTTC. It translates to CASSPPGGRASEQFF.

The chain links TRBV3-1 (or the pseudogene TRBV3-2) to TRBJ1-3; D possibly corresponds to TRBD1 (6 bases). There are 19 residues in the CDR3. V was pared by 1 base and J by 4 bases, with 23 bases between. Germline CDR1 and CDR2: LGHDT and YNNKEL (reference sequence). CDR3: CASSQGLGQGSRSGNTIYF. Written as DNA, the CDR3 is TGTGCCAGCAGCCAAGGTCTAGGGCAGGGGTCGAGGTCGGGAAACACCATATATTTT.

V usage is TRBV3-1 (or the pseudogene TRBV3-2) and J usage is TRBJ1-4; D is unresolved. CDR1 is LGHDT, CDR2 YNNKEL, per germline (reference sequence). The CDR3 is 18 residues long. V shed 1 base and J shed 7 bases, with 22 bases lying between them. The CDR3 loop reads CASSQASTRWAKTEKLFF. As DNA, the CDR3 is TGTGCCAGCAGCCAAGCGTCGACAAGATGGGCCAAAACTGAAAAACTGTTTTTT.

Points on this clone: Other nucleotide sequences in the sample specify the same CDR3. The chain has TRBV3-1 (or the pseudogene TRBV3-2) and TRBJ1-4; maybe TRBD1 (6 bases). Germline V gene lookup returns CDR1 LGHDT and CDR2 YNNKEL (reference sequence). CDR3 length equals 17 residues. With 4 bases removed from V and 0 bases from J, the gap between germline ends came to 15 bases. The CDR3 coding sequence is TGTGCCAGCAGCCCCTCGGGGGGCCTGGCAACTAATGAAAAACTGTTTTTT. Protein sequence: CASSPSGGLATNEKLFF.

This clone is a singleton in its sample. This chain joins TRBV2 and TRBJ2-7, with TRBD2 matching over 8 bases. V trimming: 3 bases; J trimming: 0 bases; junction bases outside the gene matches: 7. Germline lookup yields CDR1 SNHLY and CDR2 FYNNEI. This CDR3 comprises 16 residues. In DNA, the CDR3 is TGTGCCAGCAGTGACCAAGCGGGGGTCCTCTCCTACGAGCAGTACTTC. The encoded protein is CASSDQAGVLSYEQYF.

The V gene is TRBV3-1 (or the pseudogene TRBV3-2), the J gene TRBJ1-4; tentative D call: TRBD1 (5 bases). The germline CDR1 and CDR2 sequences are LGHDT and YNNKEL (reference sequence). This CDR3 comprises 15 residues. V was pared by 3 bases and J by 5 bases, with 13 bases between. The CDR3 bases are TGTGCCAGCAGCCAGAACCGACAGTTCAATGAAAAACTGTTTTTT. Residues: CASSQNRQFNEKLFF.

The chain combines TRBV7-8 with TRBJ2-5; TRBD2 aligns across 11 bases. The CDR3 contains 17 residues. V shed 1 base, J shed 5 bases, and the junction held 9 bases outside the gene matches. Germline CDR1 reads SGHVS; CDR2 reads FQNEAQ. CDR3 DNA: TGTGCCAGCAGCTTAGACGCCGCTAGCGGGGGGAGGGAGACCCAGTACTTC. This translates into CASSLDAASGGRETQYF. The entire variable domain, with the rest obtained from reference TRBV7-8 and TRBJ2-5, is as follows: GAGVSQSPRYKVAKRGQDVALRCDPISGHVSLFWYQQALGQGPEFLTYFQNEAQLDKSGLPSDRFFAERPEGSVSTLKIQRTQQEDSAVYLCASSLDAASGGRETQYFGPGTRLLVL.

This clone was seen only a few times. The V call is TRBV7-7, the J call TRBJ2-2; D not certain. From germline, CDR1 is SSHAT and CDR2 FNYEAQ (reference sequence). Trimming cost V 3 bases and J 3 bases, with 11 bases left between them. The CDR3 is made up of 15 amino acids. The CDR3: CASSLGLSHTGELFF. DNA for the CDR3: TGTGCCAGCAGCTTGGGCCTCTCCCACACCGGGGAGCTGTTTTTT.

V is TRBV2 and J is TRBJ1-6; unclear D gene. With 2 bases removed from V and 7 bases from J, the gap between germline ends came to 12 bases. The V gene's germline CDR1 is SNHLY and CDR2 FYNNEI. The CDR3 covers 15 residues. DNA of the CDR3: TGTGCCAGCAGTGAATTGATGGGGAGGAATTCACCCCTCCACTTT. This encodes CASSELMGRNSPLHF. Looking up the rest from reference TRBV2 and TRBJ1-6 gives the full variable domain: EPEVTQTPSHQVTQMGQEVILRCVPISNHLYFYWYRQILGQKVEFLVSFYNNEISEKSEIFDDQFSVERPDGSNFTLKIRSTKLEDSAMYFCASSELMGRNSPLHFGNGTRLTVT.